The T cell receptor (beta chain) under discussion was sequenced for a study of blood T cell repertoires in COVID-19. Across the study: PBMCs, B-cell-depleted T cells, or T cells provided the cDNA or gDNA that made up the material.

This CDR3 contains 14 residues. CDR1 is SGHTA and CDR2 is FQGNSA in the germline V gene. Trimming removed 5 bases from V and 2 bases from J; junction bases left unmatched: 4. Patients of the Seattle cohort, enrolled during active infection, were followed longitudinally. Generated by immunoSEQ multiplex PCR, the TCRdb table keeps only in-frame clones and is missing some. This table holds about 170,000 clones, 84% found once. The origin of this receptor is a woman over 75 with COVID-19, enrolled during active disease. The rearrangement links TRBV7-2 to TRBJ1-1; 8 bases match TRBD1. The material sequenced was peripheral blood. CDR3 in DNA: TGTGCCAGCAGCCCAGGACAGGGAAACACTGAAGCTTTCTTT. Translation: CASSPGQGNTEAFF.